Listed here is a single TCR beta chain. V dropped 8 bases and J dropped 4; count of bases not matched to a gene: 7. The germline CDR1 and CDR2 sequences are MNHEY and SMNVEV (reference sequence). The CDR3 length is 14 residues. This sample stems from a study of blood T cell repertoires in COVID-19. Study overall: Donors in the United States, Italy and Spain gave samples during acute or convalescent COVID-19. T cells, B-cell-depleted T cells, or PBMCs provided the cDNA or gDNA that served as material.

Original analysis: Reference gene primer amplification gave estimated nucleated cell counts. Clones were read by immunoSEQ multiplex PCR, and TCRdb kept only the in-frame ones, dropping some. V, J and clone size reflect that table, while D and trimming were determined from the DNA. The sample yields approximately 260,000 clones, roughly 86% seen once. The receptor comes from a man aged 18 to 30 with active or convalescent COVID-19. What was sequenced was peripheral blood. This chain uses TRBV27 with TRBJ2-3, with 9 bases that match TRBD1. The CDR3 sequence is CASRNRGLADTQYF. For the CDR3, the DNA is TGTGCCAGCCGCAACAGGGGGCTTGCAGATACGCAGTATTTT.